Presented here are 8 T cell receptor beta chains from one specimen sequenced in a study of response to subunit inactivated influenza vaccine. TCRdb re-derived calls from the RT-PCR reads in MiXCR, one entry per CDR3 protein. The table lists more than 400,000 distinct CDR3 sequences, 6.5% to 8% of them singletons, with around 14% in the top ten. The input for sequencing was PBMCs from blood, taken roughly 24 months after vaccination. These receptors all stem from a man aged 50 to 69 who received an inactivated influenza vaccine.

This clonotype was found a few times. This sequence joins TRBV28 and TRBJ2-1; 8 bases map to TRBD2. Germline values: CDR1 MDHEN, CDR2 SYDVKM. This CDR3 has 16 amino acids. V shed 6 bases and J 6 bases; nucleotides not matched to a gene: 13. CDR3 residues: CASSQLSGTSSNEQFF. CDR3 DNA sequence: TGTGCCAGCAGCCAACTGTCCGGGACTAGTTCCAATGAGCAGTTCTTC.

With respect to this clonotype: Given a much more abundant clone one base away, this may be a read error. The CDR3 loop is CSVGPPGGNTKAFF. The DNA of the CDR3 is TGCAGCGTTGGGCCCCCAGGGGGCAACACTAAAGCTTTCTTT. This rearrangement joins TRBV29-1 to TRBJ1-1, with 8 bases aligning to TRBD1. The CDR3 runs 14 residues. Per the germline V gene, CDR1 is SQVTM and CDR2 is ANQGSEA.

The sample holds a few counts of this clonotype. The CDR3 nucleotides read TGCAGTGCGTTTTATGGCTACACCTTC. Amino acid sequence: CSAFYGYTF. This chain connects TRBV20-1 to TRBJ1-2; D ambiguous. The germline V gene has CDR1 DFQATT and CDR2 SNEGSKA (reference sequence). The CDR3 loop spans 9 amino acids. V gave up 6 bases and J gave up 5 bases, with 4 bases separating them.

There are a few counts of this clonotype. DNA for the CDR3: TGTGCCAGCAGCTCAATCTCAGGGGGCTGGGAGACCCAGTACTTC. This translates into CASSSISGGWETQYF. The chain uses TRBV7-9 and TRBJ2-5, with TRBD1 identical over 8 bases. With 4 bases clipped from V and 5 bases from J, the junction kept 9 bases outside the gene matches. This CDR3 has 15 amino acids. In germline, CDR1 is SEHNR, CDR2 FQNEAQ (reference sequence).

This sequence joins TRBV6-5 and TRBJ2-7; weak D call: TRBD2 (6 bases). Deletions cut 9 bases from V and 5 bases from J, with 14 bases between. The CDR3 covers 12 residues. Germline lookup yields CDR1 MNHEY and CDR2 SVGAGI. The CDR3 sequence is CASGPRGDEQYF. As DNA, the CDR3 is TGTGCCAGTGGACCCCGCGGGGACGAGCAGTACTTC.

The sample holds a few counts of this clonotype. This chain links TRBV3-1 with TRBJ2-7; 9 nucleotides line up with TRBD1. CDR1 LGHDT and CDR2 YNNKEL come from the germline V gene (reference sequence). Trimming at V came to 1 base and at J to 6 bases, leaving 7 bases not matched to a gene. The CDR3 is 15 residues long. In nucleotides, the CDR3 is TGTGCCAGCAGCCAAGGGACAGGGGACTTCTCCGAGCAGTACTTC. Translation gives CASSQGTGDFSEQYF.

The genes are TRBV20-1 and TRBJ2-3; D perhaps matches TRBD1 (5 bases). Germline V gene data show CDR1 as DFQATT and CDR2 as SNEGSKA (reference sequence). The CDR3 runs 13 residues. The V end was cut by 1 base, the J end by 8 bases, with 13 bases between. This CDR3 reads CSARGQGFGTQYF. CDR3 nucleotide sequence: TGCAGTGCTAGAGGGCAGGGATTCGGTACGCAGTATTTT.

This clonotype was counted ten times or more. V usage is TRBV20-1 and J usage is TRBJ2-3, with 11 bases identical to TRBD2. The CDR3 runs 14 residues. Trimming took 3 bases from V and 1 from J; bases not matched to a gene: 0. CDR1 and CDR2 (germline): DFQATT, SNEGSKA (reference sequence). CDR3: CSARTSGGTDTQYF. The CDR3 DNA reads as TGCAGTGCTAGGACTAGCGGGGGCACAGATACGCAGTATTTT.